This TCR beta chain stems from a study of graft-versus-host responses after intestinal transplantation. A word on this clone: Its antigen is still unknown.

Assay used: immunoSEQ multiplex PCR; TCRdb lists only in-frame clones, some missing. The sample shows some 90,000 clones, 85% to 95% of them seen only once. V shed 5 bases, J shed 0 bases, and the junction held 4 bases outside the gene matches. The CDR3 length is 15 residues. The germline V gene encodes CDR1 MNHNS and CDR2 SASEGT. Study findings and constraints: Early declines in HvG clones that occurred post-transplant were associated with peak circulating GvH clone levels.

The chain combines TRBV6-1 with TRBJ1-3; 7 bases align to TRBD1. This sequence originates from a human donor who was the organ donor for an intestinal transplant. The sequenced sample was unstimulated CD8+ T cells sorted from spleen or lymph node cells, obtained before transplant. The CDR3 region is CASSSGGSSGNTIYF. CDR3 DNA sequence: TGTGCCAGCAGTTCAGGGGGAAGCTCTGGAAACACCATATATTTT.